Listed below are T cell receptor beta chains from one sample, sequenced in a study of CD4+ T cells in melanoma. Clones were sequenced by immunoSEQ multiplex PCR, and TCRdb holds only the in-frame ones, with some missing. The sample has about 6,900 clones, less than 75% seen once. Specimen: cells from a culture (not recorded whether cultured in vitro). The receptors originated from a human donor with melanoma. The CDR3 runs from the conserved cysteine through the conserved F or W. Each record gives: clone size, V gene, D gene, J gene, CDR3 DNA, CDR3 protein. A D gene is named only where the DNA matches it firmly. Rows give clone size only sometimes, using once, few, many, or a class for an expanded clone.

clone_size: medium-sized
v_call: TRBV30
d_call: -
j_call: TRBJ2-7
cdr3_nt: TGTGCCTGGAGCGAGACTGCCTACGAGCAGTACTTC
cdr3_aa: CAWSETAYEQYF

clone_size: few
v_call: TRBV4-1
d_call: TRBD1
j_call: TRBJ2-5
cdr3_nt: TGCGCCAGCAGCCAGGGACAGGGGCTGGCCCAAGAGACCCAGTACTTC
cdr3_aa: CASSQGQGLAQETQYF

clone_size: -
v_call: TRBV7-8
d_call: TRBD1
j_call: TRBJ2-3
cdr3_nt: TGTGCCAGCAGCTTAGGGGGGTGGACAGGGCCAGATACGCAGTATTTT
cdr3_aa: CASSLGGWTGPDTQYF

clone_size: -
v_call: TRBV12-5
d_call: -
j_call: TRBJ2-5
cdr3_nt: TGTGCTAGTGGTTCAGGGGCTGGAGAGACCCAGTACTTC
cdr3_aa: CASGSGAGETQYF

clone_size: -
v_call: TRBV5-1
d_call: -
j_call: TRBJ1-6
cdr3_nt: TGCGCCAGCAGCTTGGCCGGACAGCGGTATAATTCACCCCTCCACTTT
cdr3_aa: CASSLAGQRYNSPLHF

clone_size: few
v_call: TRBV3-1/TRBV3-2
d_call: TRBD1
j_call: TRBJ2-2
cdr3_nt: TGTGCCAGCAGCTACACAGGGGCCGGGGAGCTGTTTTTT
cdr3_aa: CASSYTGAGELFF

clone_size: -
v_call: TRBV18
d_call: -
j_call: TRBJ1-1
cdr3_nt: TGTGCCAGCTCCCCGACAATGAACACTGAAGCTTTCTTT
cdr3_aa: CASSPTMNTEAFF

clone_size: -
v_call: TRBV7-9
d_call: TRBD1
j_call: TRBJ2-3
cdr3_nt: TGTGCCAGCAGCCCATTCGGGACAGACGAAAATACGCAGTATTTT
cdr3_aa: CASSPFGTDENTQYF

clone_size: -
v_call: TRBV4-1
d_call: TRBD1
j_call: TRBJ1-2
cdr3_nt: TGCGCCACTCGCGGACAGGGGGGGAACTATGGCTACACCTTC
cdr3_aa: CATRGQGGNYGYTF

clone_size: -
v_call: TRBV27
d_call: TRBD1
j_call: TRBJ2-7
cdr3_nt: TGTGCCAGCAGTCCCCCCGGGACAGGGACCTACGAGCAGTACTTC
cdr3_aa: CASSPPGTGTYEQYF

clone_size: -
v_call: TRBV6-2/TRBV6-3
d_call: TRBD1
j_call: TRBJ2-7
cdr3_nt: TGTGCCAGCAGTTACGTGGACAGGTTATACGAGCAGTACTTC
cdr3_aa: CASSYVDRLYEQYF

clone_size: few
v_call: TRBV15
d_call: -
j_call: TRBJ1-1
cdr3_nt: TGTGCCACCAGCAGAGCGCCCAGCACTGAAGCTTTCTTT
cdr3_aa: CATSRAPSTEAFF

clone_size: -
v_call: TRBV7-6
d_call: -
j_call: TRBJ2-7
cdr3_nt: TGTGCCAGCAGCTTAGGGGGTAACTCCTACGAGCAGTACTTC
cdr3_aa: CASSLGGNSYEQYF

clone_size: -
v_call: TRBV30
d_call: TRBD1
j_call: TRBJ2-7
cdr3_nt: TGTGCCTCACAGGGGTCAACCAGCTCCTACGAGCAGTACTTC
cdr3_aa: CASQGSTSSYEQYF

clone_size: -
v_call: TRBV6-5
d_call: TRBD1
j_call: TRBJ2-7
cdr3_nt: TGTGCCACCCTAAGGGACAGAACAGCCTACGAGCAGTACTTC
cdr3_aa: CATLRDRTAYEQYF

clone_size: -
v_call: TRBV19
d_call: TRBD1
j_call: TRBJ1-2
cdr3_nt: TGTGCCACCAGGGGGTATGGCTACACCTTC
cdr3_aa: CATRGYGYTF

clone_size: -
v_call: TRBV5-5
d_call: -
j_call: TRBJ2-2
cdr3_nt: TGTGCCAGCAGCTTGGCTCATTTGGTGAACATCGGGGAGCTGTTTTTT
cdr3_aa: CASSLAHLVNIGELFF

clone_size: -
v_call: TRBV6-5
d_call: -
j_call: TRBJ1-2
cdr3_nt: TGTGCCAGCAGTTACTCAATAGGGGATTTGGATGGCTACACCTTC
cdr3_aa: CASSYSIGDLDGYTF